This T cell receptor (beta chain) is from a study of cytomegalovirus exposure and HLA in healthy donors. Study-wide findings and caveats: A few of the chains that were CMV-associated were confirmed in vitro to be specific for CMV antigens. A later analysis linked a missense variant in DCLRE1C to the trimming of TCR beta V and J genes. Follow-up analysis seemed to connect common viral pathogens with several of the most significant clusters identified.

Primers: 60 Vbeta forward and 13 Jbeta reverse. Produced via immunoSEQ multiplex PCR; TCRdb's table is partial and in-frame only. This table holds approximately 220,000 clones, over 60% found once. Points on this clone: Antigen: not known.

The germline V gene encodes CDR1 SQVTM and CDR2 ANQGSEA. This CDR3 is built from 13 residues. V was cut by 6 bases and J by 2 bases, with 10 bases left in between. The TCR sequence derives from a male donor in good health and CMV-seronegative. The chain links TRBV29-1 to TRBJ2-2; D is possibly TRBD2 (5 bases). Sequencing input: PBMCs. DNA of the CDR3: TGCAGCGTCCTCCTAGCTAACACCGGGGAGCTGTTTTTT. This encodes CSVLLANTGELFF.